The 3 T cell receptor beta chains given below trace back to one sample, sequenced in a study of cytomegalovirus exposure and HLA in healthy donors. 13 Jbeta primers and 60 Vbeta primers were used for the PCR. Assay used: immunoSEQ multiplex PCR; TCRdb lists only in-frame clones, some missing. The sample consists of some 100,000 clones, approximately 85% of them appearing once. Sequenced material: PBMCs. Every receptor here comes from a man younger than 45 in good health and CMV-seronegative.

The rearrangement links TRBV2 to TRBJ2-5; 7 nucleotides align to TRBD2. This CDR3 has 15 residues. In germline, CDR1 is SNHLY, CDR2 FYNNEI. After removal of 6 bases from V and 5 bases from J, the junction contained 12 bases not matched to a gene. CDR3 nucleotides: TGTGCCAGCAGGCCAAGACTAGCTGAGGGTGAGACCCAGTACTTC. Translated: CASRPRLAEGETQYF.

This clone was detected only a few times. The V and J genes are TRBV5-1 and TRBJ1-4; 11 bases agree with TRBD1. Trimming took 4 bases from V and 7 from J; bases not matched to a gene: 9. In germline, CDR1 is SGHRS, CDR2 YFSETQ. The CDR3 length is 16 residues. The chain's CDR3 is CASSPGQGAFAEKLFF. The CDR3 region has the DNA TGCGCCAGCAGCCCCGGACAGGGGGCTTTTGCTGAAAAACTGTTTTTT.

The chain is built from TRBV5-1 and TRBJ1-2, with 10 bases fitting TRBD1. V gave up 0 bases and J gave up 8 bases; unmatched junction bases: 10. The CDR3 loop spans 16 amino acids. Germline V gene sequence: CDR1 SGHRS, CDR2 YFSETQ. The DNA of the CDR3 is TGCGCCAGCAGCTTGGGTCCGGACAGGGGGTCCAGGGGCTACACCTTC. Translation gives CASSLGPDRGSRGYTF.